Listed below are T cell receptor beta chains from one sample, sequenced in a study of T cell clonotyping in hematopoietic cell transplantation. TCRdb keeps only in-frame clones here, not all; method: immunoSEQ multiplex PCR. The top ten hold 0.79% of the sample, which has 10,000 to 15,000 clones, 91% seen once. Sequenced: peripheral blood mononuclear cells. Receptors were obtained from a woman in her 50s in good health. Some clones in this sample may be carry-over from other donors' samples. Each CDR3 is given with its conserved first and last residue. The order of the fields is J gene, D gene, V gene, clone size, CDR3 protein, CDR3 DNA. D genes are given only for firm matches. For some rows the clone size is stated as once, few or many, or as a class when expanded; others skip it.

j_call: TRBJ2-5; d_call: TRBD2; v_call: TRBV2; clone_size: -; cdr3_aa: CASRARWLAGGRHQETQYF; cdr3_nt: TGTGCCAGCAGGGCCAGGTGGCTAGCGGGGGGGCGGCATCAAGAGACCCAGTACTTC
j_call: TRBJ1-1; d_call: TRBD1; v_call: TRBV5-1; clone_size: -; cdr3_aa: CASSHDPGTVNTEAFF; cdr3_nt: TGCGCCAGCAGCCATGACCCCGGGACAGTGAACACTGAAGCTTTCTTT
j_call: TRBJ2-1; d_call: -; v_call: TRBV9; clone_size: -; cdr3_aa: CASSRDGGAGEQFF; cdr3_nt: TGTGCCAGCAGCAGAGATGGGGGGGCCGGTGAGCAGTTCTTC
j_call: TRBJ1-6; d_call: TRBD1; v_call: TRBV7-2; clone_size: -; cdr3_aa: CASSPHRSGPTGNSPLHF; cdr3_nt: TGTGCCAGCAGCCCACACCGATCCGGACCGACAGGGAATTCACCCCTCCACTTT
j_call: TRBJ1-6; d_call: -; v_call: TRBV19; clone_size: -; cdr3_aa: CASGNMAPLHF; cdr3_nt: TGTGCCAGTGGAAACATGGCACCCCTCCACTTT
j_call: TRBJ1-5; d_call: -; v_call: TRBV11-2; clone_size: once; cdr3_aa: CASSLDAGRNQPQHF; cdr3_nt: TGTGCCAGCAGCTTAGATGCAGGGCGGAATCAGCCCCAGCATTTT
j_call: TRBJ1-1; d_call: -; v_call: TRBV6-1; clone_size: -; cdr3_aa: CASSGEGNTEAFF; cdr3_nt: TGTGCCAGCAGCGGGGAGGGGAACACTGAAGCTTTCTTT
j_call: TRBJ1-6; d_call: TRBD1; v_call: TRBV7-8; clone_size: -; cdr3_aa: CASSAGTDFSPLHF; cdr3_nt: TGTGCCAGCAGCGCGGGGACAGACTTTTCACCCCTCCACTTT
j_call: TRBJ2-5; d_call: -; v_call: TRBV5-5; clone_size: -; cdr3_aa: CASSLSQQETQYF; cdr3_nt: TGTGCCAGCAGCTTGAGTCAGCAAGAGACCCAGTACTTC
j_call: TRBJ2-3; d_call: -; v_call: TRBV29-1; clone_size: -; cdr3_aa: CSVESATDTQYF; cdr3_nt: TGCAGCGTTGAAAGCGCCACAGATACGCAGTATTTT
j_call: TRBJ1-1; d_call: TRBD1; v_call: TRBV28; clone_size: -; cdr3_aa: CASWSRQGTYEAFF; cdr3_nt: TGTGCCAGCTGGAGTCGACAGGGGACTTATGAAGCTTTCTTT
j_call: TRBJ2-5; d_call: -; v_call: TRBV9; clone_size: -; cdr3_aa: CASSVAQGLRETQYF; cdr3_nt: TGTGCCAGCAGCGTAGCTCAGGGACTCCGTGAGACCCAGTACTTC
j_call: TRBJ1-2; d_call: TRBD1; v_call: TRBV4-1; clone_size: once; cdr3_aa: CASSQGTGVGYGYTF; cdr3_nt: TGCGCCAGCAGCCAGGGGACAGGGGTTGGGTATGGCTACACCTTC
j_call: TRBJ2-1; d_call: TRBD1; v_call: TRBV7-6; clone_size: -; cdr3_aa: CASSSISGQGAYNEQFF; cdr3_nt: TGTGCCAGCAGCTCAATCTCCGGACAGGGAGCGTACAATGAGCAGTTCTTC
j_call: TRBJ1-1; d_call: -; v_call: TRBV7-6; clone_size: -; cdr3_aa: CASSLTGNTEAFF; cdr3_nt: TGTGCCAGCAGCTTAACCGGGAACACTGAAGCTTTCTTT
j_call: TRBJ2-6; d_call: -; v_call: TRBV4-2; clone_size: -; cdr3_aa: CASSQAPGAGANVLTF; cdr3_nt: TGTGCCAGCAGCCAAGCCCCAGGGGCTGGGGCCAACGTCCTGACTTTC
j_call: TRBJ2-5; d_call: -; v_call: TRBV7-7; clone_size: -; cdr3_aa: CASSLGRVFQETQYF; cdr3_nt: TGTGCTAGCAGCTTAGGGCGGGTCTTCCAAGAGACCCAGTACTTC
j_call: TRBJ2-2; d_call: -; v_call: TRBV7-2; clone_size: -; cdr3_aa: CASSLGGANTGELFF; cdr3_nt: TGTGCCAGCAGCTTAGGAGGTGCGAACACCGGGGAGCTGTTTTTT
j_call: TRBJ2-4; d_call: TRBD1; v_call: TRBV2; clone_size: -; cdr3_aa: CASSFTGGGLNIQYF; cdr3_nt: TGTGCCAGCAGTTTCACAGGGGGCGGCTTAAACATTCAGTACTTC
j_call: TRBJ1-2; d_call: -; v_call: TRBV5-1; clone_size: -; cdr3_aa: CASSSDNYGYTF; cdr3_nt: TGCGCCAGCAGCTCAGACAACTATGGCTACACCTTC
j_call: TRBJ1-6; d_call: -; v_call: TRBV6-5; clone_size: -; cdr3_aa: CASSYRGENSPLHF; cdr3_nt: TGTGCCAGCAGTTACAGGGGGGAGAATTCACCCCTCCACTTT
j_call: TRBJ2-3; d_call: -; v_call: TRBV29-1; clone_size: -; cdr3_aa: CSVHPESTDTQYF; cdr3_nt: TGCAGCGTTCACCCGGAGAGCACAGATACGCAGTATTTT
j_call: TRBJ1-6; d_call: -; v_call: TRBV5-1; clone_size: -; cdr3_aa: CASAEGGGNSPLHF; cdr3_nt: TGCGCCAGCGCGGAGGGCGGGGGTAATTCACCCCTCCACTTT
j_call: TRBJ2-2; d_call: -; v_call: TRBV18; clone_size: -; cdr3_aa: CASSPAVTGELFF; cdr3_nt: TGTGCCAGCTCACCCGCGGTGACCGGGGAGCTGTTTTTT
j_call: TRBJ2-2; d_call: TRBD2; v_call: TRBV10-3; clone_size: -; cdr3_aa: CAIRGLAGNTGELFF; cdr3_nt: TGTGCCATCAGAGGACTAGCGGGGAACACCGGGGAGCTGTTTTTT
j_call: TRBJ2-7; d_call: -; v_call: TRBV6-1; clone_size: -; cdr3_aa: CASSGTQGPFGYYEQYF; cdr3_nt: TGTGCCAGCAGTGGGACCCAGGGCCCCTTCGGTTACTACGAGCAGTACTTC
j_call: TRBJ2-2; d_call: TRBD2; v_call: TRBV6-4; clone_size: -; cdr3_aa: CASSDSTSGTTGELFF; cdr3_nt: TGTGCCAGCAGTGACTCGACTAGCGGAACCACCGGGGAGCTGTTTTTT
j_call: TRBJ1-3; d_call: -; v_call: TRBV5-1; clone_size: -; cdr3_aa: CASSFGGNSGNTIYF; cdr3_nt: TGCGCCAGCAGCTTCGGAGGGAACTCTGGAAACACCATATATTTT
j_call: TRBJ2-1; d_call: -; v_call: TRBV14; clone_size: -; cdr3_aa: CASSQRTNSLRSYNEQFF; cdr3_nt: TGTGCCAGCAGCCAGCGAACGAATTCTCTTAGGTCCTACAATGAGCAGTTCTTC
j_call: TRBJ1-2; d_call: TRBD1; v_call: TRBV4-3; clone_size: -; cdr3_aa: CASSREPGQGIIYGYTF; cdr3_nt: TGCGCCAGCAGCCGAGAACCGGGACAGGGGATTATCTATGGCTACACCTTC
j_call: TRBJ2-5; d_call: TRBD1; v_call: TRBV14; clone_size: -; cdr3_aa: CASSQVGGASRRTQYF; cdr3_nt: TGTGCCAGCAGCCAAGTAGGGGGCGCCTCTAGGCGGACCCAGTACTTC
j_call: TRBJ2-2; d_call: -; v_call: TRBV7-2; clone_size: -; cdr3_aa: CASSLTSSNTGELFF; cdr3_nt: TGTGCCAGCAGCTTAACCTCTTCGAACACCGGGGAGCTGTTTTTT
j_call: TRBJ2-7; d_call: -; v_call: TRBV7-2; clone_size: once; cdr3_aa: CASSLERGETYEQYF; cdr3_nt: TGTGCCAGCAGCTTAGAAAGGGGGGAGACCTACGAGCAGTACTTC
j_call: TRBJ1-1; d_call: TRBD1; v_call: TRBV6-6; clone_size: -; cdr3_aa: CAIGTGVPEAFF; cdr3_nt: TGTGCCATCGGTACAGGGGTCCCTGAAGCTTTCTTT
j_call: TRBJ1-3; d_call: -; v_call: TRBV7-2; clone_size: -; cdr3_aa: CASSLAGPYSGNTIYF; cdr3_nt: TGTGCCAGCAGCTTAGCAGGGCCTTACTCTGGAAACACCATATATTTT
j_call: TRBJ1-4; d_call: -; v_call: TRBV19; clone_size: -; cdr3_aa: CASSSVRKEKLFF; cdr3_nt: TGTGCCAGTAGCTCGGTTCGTAAAGAAAAACTGTTTTTT
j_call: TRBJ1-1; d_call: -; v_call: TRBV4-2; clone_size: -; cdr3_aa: CASSQDRQFEAFF; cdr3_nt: TGTGCCAGCAGCCAAGATAGGCAGTTTGAAGCTTTCTTT
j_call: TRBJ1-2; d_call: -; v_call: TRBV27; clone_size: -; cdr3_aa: CASSRGGRTNGYTF; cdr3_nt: TGTGCCAGCTCTCGCGGGGGGCGGACCAATGGCTACACCTTC
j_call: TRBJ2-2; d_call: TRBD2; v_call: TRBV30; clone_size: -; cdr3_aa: CAWIKTSGGLNTGELFF; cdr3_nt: TGTGCCTGGATAAAGACTAGCGGGGGCCTTAACACCGGGGAGCTGTTTTTT
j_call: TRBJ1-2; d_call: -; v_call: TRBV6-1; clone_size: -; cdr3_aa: CASSSGVSYGYTF; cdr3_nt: TGTGCCAGCAGTTCGGGGGTTAGCTATGGCTACACCTTC
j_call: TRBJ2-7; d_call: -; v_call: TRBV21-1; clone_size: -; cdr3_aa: CASSKDVYSRPTYEQYF; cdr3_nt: TGTGCCAGCAGCAAAGACGTCTATAGCAGGCCCACCTACGAGCAGTACTTC
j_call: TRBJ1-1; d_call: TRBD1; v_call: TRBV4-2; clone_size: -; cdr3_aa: CASSQEFRGTEAFF; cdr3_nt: TGTGCCAGCAGCCAAGAATTCAGGGGGACTGAAGCTTTCTTT
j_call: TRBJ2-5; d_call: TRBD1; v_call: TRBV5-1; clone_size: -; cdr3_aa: CASSLVGQAQETQYF; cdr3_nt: TGCGCCAGCAGCTTGGTAGGACAGGCCCAAGAGACCCAGTACTTC
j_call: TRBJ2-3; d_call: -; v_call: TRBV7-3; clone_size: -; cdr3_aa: CASSTGPPRGDTQYF; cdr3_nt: TGTGCCAGCAGCACAGGACCACCTCGCGGGGATACGCAGTATTTT
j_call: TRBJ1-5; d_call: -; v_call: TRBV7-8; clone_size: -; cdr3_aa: CASSLANGVQPQHF; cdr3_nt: TGTGCCAGCAGCTTAGCCAATGGTGTTCAGCCCCAGCATTTT
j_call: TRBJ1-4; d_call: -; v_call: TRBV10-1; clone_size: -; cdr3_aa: CASSESKGSDEKLFF; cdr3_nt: TGCGCCAGCAGTGAGTCAAAGGGTAGTGATGAAAAACTGTTTTTT
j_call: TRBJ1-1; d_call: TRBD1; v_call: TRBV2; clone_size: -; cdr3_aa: CASRARTGVDTEAFF; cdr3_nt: TGTGCCAGCCGAGCCCGGACAGGGGTAGACACTGAAGCTTTCTTT
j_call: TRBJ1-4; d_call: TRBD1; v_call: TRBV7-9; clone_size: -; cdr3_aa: CASSKDRGETNEKLFF; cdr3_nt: TGTGCCAGCAGCAAGGACAGGGGGGAAACTAATGAAAAACTGTTTTTT
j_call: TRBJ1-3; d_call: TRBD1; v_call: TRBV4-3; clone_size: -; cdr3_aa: CASSRQGQKSSGNTIYF; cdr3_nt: TGCGCCAGCAGCCGACAGGGACAGAAAAGCTCTGGAAACACCATATATTTT
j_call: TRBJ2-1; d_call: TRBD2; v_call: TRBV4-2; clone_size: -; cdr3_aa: CASSQDRRGIQFF; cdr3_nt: TGTGCCAGCAGCCAAGATAGGCGGGGGATCCAGTTCTTC
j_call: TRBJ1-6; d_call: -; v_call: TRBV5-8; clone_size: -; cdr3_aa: CASSFQRDSPLHF; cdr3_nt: TGTGCCAGCAGCTTCCAACGGGATTCACCCCTCCACTTT
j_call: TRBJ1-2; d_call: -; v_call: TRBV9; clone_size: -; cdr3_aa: CASSIGGDATNYGYTF; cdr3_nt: TGTGCCAGCAGCATAGGCGGGGACGCTACTAACTATGGCTACACCTTC
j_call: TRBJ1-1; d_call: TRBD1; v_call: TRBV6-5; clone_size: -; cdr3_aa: CASREQGFTEAFF; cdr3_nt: TGTGCCAGCAGGGAACAGGGGTTCACTGAAGCTTTCTTT
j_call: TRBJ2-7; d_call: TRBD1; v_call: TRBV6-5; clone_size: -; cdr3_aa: CASRLPGQAYYEQYF; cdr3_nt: TGTGCCAGCAGGCTACCGGGACAGGCATACTACGAGCAGTACTTC
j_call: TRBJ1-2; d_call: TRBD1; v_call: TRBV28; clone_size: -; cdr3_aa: CASSSSGQGNANYGYTF; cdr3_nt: TGTGCCAGCAGTTCGTCGGGACAGGGTAACGCTAACTATGGCTACACCTTC
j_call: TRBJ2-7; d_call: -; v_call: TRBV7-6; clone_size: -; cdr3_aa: CASSLGSKYEQYF; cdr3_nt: TGTGCCAGCAGCTTAGGTAGCAAATACGAGCAGTACTTC
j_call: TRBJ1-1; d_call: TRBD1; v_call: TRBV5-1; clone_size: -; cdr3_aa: CASSWGQGNTEAFF; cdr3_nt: TGCGCCAGCAGCTGGGGACAGGGAAACACTGAAGCTTTCTTT
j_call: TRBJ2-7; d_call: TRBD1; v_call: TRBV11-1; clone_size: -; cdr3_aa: CASTQNRGRSEQYF; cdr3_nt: TGTGCCAGCACCCAAAACAGGGGCCGCAGCGAGCAGTACTTC
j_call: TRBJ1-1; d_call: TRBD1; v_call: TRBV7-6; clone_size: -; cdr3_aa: CASSSMGQGAYSSNTEAFF; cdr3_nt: TGTGCCAGCAGCTCAATGGGCCAGGGGGCTTATTCCTCGAACACTGAAGCTTTCTTT
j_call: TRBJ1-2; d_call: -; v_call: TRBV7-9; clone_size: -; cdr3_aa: CASSINYGYTF; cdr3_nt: TGTGCCAGCAGCATAAACTATGGCTACACCTTC